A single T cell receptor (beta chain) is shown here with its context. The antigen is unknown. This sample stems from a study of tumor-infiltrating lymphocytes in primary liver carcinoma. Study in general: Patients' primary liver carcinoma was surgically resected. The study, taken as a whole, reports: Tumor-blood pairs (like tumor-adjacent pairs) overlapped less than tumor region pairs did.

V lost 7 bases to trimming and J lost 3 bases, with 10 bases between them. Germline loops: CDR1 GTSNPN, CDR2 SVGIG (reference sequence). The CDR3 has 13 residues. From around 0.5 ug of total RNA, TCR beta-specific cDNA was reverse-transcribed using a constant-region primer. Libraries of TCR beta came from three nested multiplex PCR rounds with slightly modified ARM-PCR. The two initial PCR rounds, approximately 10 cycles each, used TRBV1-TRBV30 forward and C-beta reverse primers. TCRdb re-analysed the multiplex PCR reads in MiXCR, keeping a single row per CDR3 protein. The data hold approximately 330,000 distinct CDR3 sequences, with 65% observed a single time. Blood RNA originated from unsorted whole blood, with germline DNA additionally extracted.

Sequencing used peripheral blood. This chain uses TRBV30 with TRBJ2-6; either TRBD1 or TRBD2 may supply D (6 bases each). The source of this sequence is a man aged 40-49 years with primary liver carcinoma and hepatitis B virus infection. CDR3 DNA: TGTGCCTTGGAGGGGGTTGGGGCCAACGTCCTGACTTTC. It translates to CALEGVGANVLTF.